This T cell receptor (beta chain) was recorded in a study of response to subunit inactivated influenza vaccine. General study points: A suggestion made by the authors is that each seasonal influenza vaccination recruits few new T cells.

This clonotype occurred a few times. Its antigen is currently unknown. TCRdb re-called the RT-PCR reads through MiXCR, storing one row per CDR3 protein. The repertoire holds 400,000 to 550,000 distinct CDR3 sequences, with about 25% as singletons. The CDR3 is 11 residues long. The V gene's germline CDR1 is SQVTM and CDR2 ANQGSEA. V lost 5 bases and J 6 bases, leaving 7 bases between the germline ends. The chain has TRBV29-1 and TRBJ1-4; no firm D call. Sequencing used CD4+ T cells sorted from PBMCs, obtained 5 days after vaccination. The TCR was taken from a man aged 50-60 years who received an inactivated influenza vaccine. The CDR3 sequence: CSVKRDEKLFF. In DNA form, the CDR3 reads TGCAGCGTTAAGAGGGATGAAAAACTGTTTTTT.